A single sample is the source of the 10 T cell receptor beta chains below, sequenced in a study of OX40 agonist ivuxolimab in advanced cancers. Data came from immunoSEQ multiplex PCR; TCRdb stores just in-frame clones and leaves some out. The sample lists approximately 89,000 clones, around nine tenths occurring once. The sample in question was CD4+ or CD8+ T cells sorted from blood, obtained in a trial of the OX40 agonist ivuxolimab. Receptor source: an adult with an advanced solid tumor such as melanoma, head and neck, liver or kidney cancer.

The chain uses TRBV29-1 and TRBJ2-1; 10 bases are a match to TRBD2. The CDR3 covers 14 residues. V lost 7 bases and J lost 6; bases outside the gene matches: 9. Germline assignment: CDR1 SQVTM and CDR2 ANQGSEA. The CDR3 loop is CSARRSGRVNEQFF. The CDR3 DNA is TGCAGCGCTCGGCGGAGCGGGAGGGTCAATGAGCAGTTCTTC.

The V and J genes are TRBV19 and TRBJ2-7, with D perhaps assigned TRBD1 or TRBD2 (5 bases each). This CDR3 has 12 residues. CDR1 and CDR2 (germline): LNHDA, SQIVND (reference sequence). V was clipped by 5 bases and J by 6 bases, with 11 bases between them. CDR3 residues: CASSPRDGEQYF. The CDR3 DNA sequence: TGTGCCAGTAGTCCAAGGGACGGCGAGCAGTACTTC.

The rearrangement uses TRBV7-2 and TRBJ2-7, with D possibly being TRBD1 (6 bases). Deletions cut 3 bases from V and 0 bases from J, with 9 bases between. The CDR3 covers 14 residues. Per the germline V gene, CDR1 is SGHTA and CDR2 is FQGNSA. The CDR3 sequence: CASSLQGSSYEQYF. CDR3 coding DNA: TGTGCCAGCAGCTTGCAGGGGAGCTCCTACGAGCAGTACTTC.

The chain uses TRBV7-9 and TRBJ2-7; 7 nucleotides line up with TRBD2. In germline, CDR1 is SEHNR, CDR2 FQNEAQ (reference sequence). The CDR3 length is 15 residues. V shed 4 bases and J 0 bases; nucleotides not matched to a gene: 6. The CDR3 region has the DNA TGTGCCAGCAGCTCAGGAGGACTAGGCTCCTACGAGCAGTACTTC. The encoded protein is CASSSGGLGSYEQYF.

This chain uses TRBV5-4 with TRBJ2-7; the D gene is possibly TRBD2 (6 bases). CDR3 length equals 14 residues. Germline loops: CDR1 SGHNT, CDR2 YYREEE (reference sequence). V dropped 1 base and J dropped 7 bases, with 15 bases sitting between them. CDR3 amino acids: CASSLNMGGIEQYF. Here the CDR3 DNA reads TGTGCCAGCAGCTTGAATATGGGGGGAATTGAGCAGTACTTC.

This rearrangement joins TRBV18 to TRBJ2-1; 7 positions match TRBD1. The germline V gene encodes CDR1 KGHSH and CDR2 LQKENI. V dropped 3 bases and J dropped 5; count of bases not matched to a gene: 1. The CDR3 loop spans 13 amino acids. CDR3 in DNA: TGTGCCAGCTCACCCGGGACAGACAATGAGCAGTTCTTC. Protein product: CASSPGTDNEQFF.

CDR3 sequence reads: CASRPAGSYNEQFF. As DNA, the CDR3 is TGTGCCAGCAGGCCAGCGGGCTCCTACAATGAGCAGTTCTTC. This chain connects TRBV27 to TRBJ2-1; TRBD2 might be the D (6 bases). The V gene's germline CDR1 is MNHEY and CDR2 SMNVEV (reference sequence). Trimming cost V 6 bases and J 0 bases, with 9 bases left between them. The CDR3 consists of 14 residues.

The gene calls are TRBV6-1 and TRBJ2-1; 10 nucleotides line up with TRBD2. The CDR3 has 15 amino acids. The germline V gene has CDR1 MNHNS and CDR2 SASEGT. Trimming cost V 10 bases and J 4 bases; bases outside gene matches: 10. The CDR3 DNA reads as TGTGCCACCAAAACCGGGACTAGCGTTTACAATGAGCAGTTCTTC. This gives the protein CATKTGTSVYNEQFF.

The chain combines TRBV7-2 with TRBJ2-7; D uncertain. V was shortened by 5 bases and J by 6 bases, with 11 bases between the two germline ends. Looked up from germline, CDR1 is SGHTA and CDR2 is FQGNSA. There are 12 residues in the CDR3. The CDR3 sequence: CASSPTWVEQYF. The CDR3 DNA follows: TGTGCCAGCAGCCCGACTTGGGTCGAGCAGTACTTC. Full variable domain (remainder filled in from reference TRBV7-2 and TRBJ2-7): GAGVSQSPSNKVTEKGKDVELRCDPISGHTALYWYRQSLGQGLEFLIYFQGNSAPDKSGLPSDRFSAERTGGSVSTLTIQRTQQEDSAVYLCASSPTWVEQYFGPGTRLTVT.

The V call is TRBV19, the J call TRBJ2-1, with TRBD2 matching over 9 bases. There are 12 residues in the CDR3. V trimming: 4 bases; J trimming: 12 bases; junction bases outside the gene matches: 4. Germline V lookup: CDR1 LNHDA, CDR2 SQIVND (reference sequence). The CDR3 DNA reads as TGTGCCAGTAGTACTAGCGGGGCGGGGCAGTTCTTC. It translates to CASSTSGAGQFF.